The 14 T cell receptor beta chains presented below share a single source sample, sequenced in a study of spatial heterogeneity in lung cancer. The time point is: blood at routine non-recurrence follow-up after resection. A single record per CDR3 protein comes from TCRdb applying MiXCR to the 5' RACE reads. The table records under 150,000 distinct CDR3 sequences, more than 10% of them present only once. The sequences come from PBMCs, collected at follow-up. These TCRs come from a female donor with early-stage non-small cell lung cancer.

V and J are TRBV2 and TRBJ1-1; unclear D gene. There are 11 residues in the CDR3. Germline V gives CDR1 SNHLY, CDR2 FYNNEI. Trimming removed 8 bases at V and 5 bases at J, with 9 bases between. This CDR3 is CASQLGTEAFF. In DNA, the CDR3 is TGTGCCAGCCAGCTCGGAACTGAAGCTTTCTTT.

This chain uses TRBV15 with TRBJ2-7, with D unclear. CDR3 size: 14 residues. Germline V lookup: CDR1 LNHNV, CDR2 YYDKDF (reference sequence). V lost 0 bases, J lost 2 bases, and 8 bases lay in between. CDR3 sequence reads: CATSRDKGPYEQYV. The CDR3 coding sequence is TGTGCCACCAGCAGAGATAAGGGCCCCTACGAGCAGTACGTC.

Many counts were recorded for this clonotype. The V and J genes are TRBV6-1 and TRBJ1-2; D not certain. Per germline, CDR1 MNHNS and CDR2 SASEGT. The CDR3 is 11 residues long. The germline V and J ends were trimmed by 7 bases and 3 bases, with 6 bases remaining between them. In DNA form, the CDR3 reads TGTGCCAGCACCGGTTACTATGGCTACACCTTC. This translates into CASTGYYGYTF.

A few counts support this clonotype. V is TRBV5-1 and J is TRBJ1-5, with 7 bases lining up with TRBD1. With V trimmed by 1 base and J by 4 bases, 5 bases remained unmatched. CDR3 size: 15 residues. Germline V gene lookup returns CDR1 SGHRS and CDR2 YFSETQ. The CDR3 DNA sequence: TGCGCCAGCAGCTTGTTGGGACAGCGAAATCAGCCCCAGCATTTT. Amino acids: CASSLLGQRNQPQHF.

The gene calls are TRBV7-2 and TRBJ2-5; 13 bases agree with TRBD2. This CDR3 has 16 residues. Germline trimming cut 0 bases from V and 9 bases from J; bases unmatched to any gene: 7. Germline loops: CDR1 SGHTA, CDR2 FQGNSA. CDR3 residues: CASSLATSGRPVAQYF. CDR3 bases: TGTGCCAGCAGCTTAGCGACTAGCGGGAGGCCTGTGGCCCAGTACTTC.

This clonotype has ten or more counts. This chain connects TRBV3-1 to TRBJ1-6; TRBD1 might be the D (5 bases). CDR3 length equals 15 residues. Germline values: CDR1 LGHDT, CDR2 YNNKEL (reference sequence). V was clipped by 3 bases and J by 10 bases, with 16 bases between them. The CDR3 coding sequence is TGTGCCAGCAGCCAGTATGTCCAGGGTATATCACCCCTCCACTTT. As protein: CASSQYVQGISPLHF.

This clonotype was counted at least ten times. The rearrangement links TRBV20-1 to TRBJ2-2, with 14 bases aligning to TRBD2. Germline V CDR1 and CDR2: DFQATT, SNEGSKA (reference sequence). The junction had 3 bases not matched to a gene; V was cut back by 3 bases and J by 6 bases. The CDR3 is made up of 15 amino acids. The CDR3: CSARPGLAGAGELFF. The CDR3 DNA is TGCAGTGCTAGGCCGGGACTAGCGGGAGCCGGGGAGCTGTTTTTT.

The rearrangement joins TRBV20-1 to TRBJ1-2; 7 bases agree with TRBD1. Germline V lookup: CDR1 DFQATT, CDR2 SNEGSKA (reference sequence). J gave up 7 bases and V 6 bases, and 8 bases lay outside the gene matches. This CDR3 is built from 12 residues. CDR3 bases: TGCAGTGCGATGGGACAGTATCTTGGCTACACCTTC. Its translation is CSAMGQYLGYTF.

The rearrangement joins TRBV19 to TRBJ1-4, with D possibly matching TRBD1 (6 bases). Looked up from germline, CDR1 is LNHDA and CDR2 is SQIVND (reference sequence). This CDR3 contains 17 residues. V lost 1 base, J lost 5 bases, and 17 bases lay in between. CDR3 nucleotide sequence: TGTGCCAGTAGTATAGGACACGTGACAGGCACCAATGAAAAACTGTTTTTT. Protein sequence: CASSIGHVTGTNEKLFF.

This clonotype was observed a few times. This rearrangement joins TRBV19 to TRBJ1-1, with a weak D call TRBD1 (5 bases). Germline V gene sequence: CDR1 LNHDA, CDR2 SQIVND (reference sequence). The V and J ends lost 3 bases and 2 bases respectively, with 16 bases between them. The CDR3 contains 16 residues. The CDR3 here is CASSIWRGPRNTEAFF. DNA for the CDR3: TGTGCCAGTAGTATTTGGAGGGGCCCGCGAAACACTGAAGCTTTCTTT.

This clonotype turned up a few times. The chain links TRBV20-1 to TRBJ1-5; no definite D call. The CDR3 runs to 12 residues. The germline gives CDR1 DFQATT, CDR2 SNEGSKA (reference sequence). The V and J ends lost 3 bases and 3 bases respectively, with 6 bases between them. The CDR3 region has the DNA TGCAGTGCTAGTCAGCCCAATCAGCCCCAGCATTTT. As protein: CSASQPNQPQHF.

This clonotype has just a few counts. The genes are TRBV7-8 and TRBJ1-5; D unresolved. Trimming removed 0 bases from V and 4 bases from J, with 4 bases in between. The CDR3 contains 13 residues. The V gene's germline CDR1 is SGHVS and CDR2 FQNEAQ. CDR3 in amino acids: CASSLAENQPQHF. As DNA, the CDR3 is TGTGCCAGCAGCTTAGCAGAAAATCAGCCCCAGCATTTT.

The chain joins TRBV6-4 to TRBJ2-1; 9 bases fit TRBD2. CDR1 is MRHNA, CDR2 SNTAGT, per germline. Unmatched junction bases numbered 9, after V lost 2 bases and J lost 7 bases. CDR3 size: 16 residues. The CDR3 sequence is CASSDRGVSGSNEQFF. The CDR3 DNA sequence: TGTGCCAGCAGTGACCGAGGCGTTAGCGGGAGTAATGAGCAGTTCTTC.

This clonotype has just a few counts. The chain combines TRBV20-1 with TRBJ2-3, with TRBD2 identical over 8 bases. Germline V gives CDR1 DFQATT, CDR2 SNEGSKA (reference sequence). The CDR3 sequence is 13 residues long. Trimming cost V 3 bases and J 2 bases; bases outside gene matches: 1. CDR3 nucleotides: TGCAGTGCTAGGACTAGCGTCACAGATACGCAGTATTTT. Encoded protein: CSARTSVTDTQYF.